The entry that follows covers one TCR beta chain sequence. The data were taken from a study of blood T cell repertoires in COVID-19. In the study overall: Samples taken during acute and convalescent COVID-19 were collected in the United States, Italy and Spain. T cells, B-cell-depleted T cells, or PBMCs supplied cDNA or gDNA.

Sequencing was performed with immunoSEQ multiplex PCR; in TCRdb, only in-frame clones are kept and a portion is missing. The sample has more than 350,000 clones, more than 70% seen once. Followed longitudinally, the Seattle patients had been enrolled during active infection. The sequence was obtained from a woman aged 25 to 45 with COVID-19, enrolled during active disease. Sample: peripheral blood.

CDR3 amino acids: CSAVLGAGNEKLFF. CDR3 coding DNA: TGCAGCGCCGTGTTAGGGGCAGGTAATGAAAAACTGTTTTTT. J is TRBJ1-4 and V is TRBV29-1, with D maybe TRBD1 (5 bases). Looked up from germline, CDR1 is SQVTM and CDR2 is ANQGSEA. V was cut by 7 bases and J by 4 bases, with 16 bases left in between. This CDR3 spans 14 amino acids.